The 28 T cell receptor beta chains below were found in one sample sequenced in a study of early T cells in non-severe SARS-CoV-2 infection. TCRdb re-called the 5' RACE reads with MiXCR, one entry per CDR3 protein. The repertoire holds approximately 50,000 distinct CDR3 sequences, around 8% seen once, with roughly 4.2% in the top ten. The sample taken for sequencing was whole blood. These receptors all stem from an adult who was a healthcare worker with PCR-confirmed SARS-CoV-2 infection or an uninfected control (not recorded which).

This clonotype was counted ten times or more. This rearrangement joins TRBV5-1 to TRBJ2-3; D uncertain. The V end was cut by 4 bases, the J end by 2 bases, with 8 bases between. Germline loops: CDR1 SGHRS, CDR2 YFSETQ. This CDR3 spans 13 amino acids. The CDR3 is CASSGPYTDTQYF. In DNA form, the CDR3 reads TGCGCCAGCAGCGGACCCTACACAGATACGCAGTATTTT.

The CDR3 loop reads CASSYLSQPQHF. The CDR3 DNA sequence: TGTGCCAGCAGTTACCTGAGTCAGCCCCAGCATTTT. The chain employs TRBV6-6 and TRBJ1-5, with D uncertain. The CDR3 runs 12 residues. V was pared by 2 bases and J by 6 bases, with 5 bases between. CDR1 and CDR2 (germline): MNHNY, SVGAGI (reference sequence).

The genes are TRBV4-1 and TRBJ2-3, with D perhaps TRBD1 or TRBD2 (6 bases each). Germline values: CDR1 MGHRA, CDR2 YSYEKL. The CDR3 spans 17 residues. Trimming stripped 3 bases from V and 0 bases from J, with 16 bases between. CDR3 DNA sequence: TGCGCCAGCAGCCACGTTTCGGGGGCCCATAGCACAGATACGCAGTATTTT. It is translated as CASSHVSGAHSTDTQYF.

This clonotype was seen more than once but under ten times. One end of the junction is discordant with germline, which a read error may explain. The chain is built from TRBV7-7 and TRBJ2-5; TRBD1 might be the D (6 bases). CDR1 is SSHAT, CDR2 FNYEAQ, per germline (reference sequence). The CDR3 sequence is 14 residues long. CDR3 amino acids: CASSFTGPQETQYF. In DNA form, the CDR3 reads TGTGCTAGCAGCTTTACAGGGCCCCAAGAGACCCAGTACTTC.

This clonotype was picked up many times. The genes are TRBV4-2 and TRBJ1-2; no clear D. V lost 2 bases to trimming and J lost 4 bases, with 17 bases between them. The CDR3 loop spans 16 amino acids. Looked up from germline, CDR1 is LGHNA and CDR2 is YNFKEQ. The CDR3 region is CASSQSEISTVYGYTF. In nucleotides, the CDR3 is TGTGCCAGCAGCCAATCCGAAATCAGCACGGTCTATGGCTACACCTTC.

This clonotype was counted a few times. The rearrangement uses TRBV28 and TRBJ1-1, with TRBD1 as a possible D gene (5 bases). The germline V gene encodes CDR1 MDHEN and CDR2 SYDVKM. V was clipped by 7 bases and J by 0 bases, with 6 bases between them. There are 12 residues in the CDR3. In DNA form, the CDR3 reads TGTGCCAGCACCAGGGTGAACACTGAAGCTTTCTTT. This encodes CASTRVNTEAFF.

A remark on this clonotype: The conserved final phenylalanine or tryptophan is absent from the CDR3, which likely points to a read error. The chain couples TRBV11-2 to TRBJ2-5; D is tentatively TRBD1 or TRBD2 (5 bases each). Trimming removed 1 base at V and 4 bases at J, with 13 bases between. CDR1 and CDR2 from the germline V gene are SGHAT and FQNNGV. The CDR3 loop spans 15 amino acids. In DNA, the CDR3 is TGTGCCAGCAGCTTAGCCGGGACGAGGGGAGAGACCCAGTACCTC. This translates into CASSLAGTRGETQYL.

This clonotype turned up a few times. The rearrangement joins TRBV4-1 to TRBJ2-1; 8 bases are shared with TRBD1. The CDR3 extends over 11 amino acids. From germline, CDR1 is MGHRA and CDR2 YSYEKL. The junction had 3 bases not matched to a gene; V was cut back by 7 bases and J by 10 bases. The CDR3 bases are TGCGCCAGCACCGACAGGGGCGAGCAGTTCTTC. Amino acid sequence: CASTDRGEQFF.

This clonotype was detected many times. CDR3 nucleotide sequence: TGCGCCAGCAAACCCCCCGGGACAGGGAACTCCTACGAGCAGTACTTC. It yields the protein CASKPPGTGNSYEQYF. J is TRBJ2-7 and V is TRBV5-1, with TRBD1 identical over 9 bases. Germline CDR1 reads SGHRS; CDR2 reads YFSETQ. V lost 6 bases to trimming and J lost 0 bases; unmatched junction nucleotides: 10. The length of the CDR3 is 16 residues.

The chain recombines TRBV7-8 with TRBJ1-5, with D perhaps matching TRBD1 (6 bases). Germline loops: CDR1 SGHVS, CDR2 FQNEAQ. The CDR3 has 14 amino acids. V was cut by 5 bases and J by 6 bases, with 14 bases left in between. The CDR3 loop reads CASSLGQGLQPQHF. The CDR3, as DNA: TGTGCCAGCAGCCTGGGCCAGGGGCTTCAGCCCCAGCATTTT.

This clonotype was counted a few times. A much bigger clone sits one base away, suggesting this may be a read error. The CDR3 carries no conserved terminal phenylalanine or tryptophan, so it likely arises from a read error. The chain has TRBV12-3 or TRBV12-4 and TRBJ2-3, with 7 bases aligning to TRBD1. The CDR3 has 14 residues. V gave up 6 bases and J gave up 6 bases; unmatched junction bases: 9. CDR3 region: CASSLGQRRDTQYS. The CDR3 DNA is TGTGCCAGCAGCCTGGGACAGAGAAGGGATACGCAGTATTCT.

By share, this clonotype counts as medium-sized. The chain has TRBV20-1 and TRBJ2-1; 7 nucleotides agree with TRBD2. J gave up 6 bases and V 6 bases, and 11 bases lay outside the gene matches. The CDR3 contains 14 residues. CDR1 is DFQATT and CDR2 is SNEGSKA in the germline V gene (reference sequence). CDR3 loop: CSAASGGELNEQFF. CDR3 in DNA: TGCAGTGCCGCGTCTGGGGGGGAGCTCAATGAGCAGTTCTTC.

This rearrangement joins TRBV20-1 to TRBJ2-3, with 9 bases aligning to TRBD2. Trimming at V came to 6 bases and at J to 0 bases, leaving 16 bases not matched to a gene. Per germline, CDR1 DFQATT and CDR2 SNEGSKA (reference sequence). The CDR3 is 18 residues long. The CDR3 reads CSAVAGALSLSSTDTQYF. CDR3 DNA: TGCAGTGCCGTAGCGGGGGCGCTTTCGTTATCTAGCACAGATACGCAGTATTTT.

This clonotype was recorded a few times. The chain couples TRBV4-2 to TRBJ2-1, with D perhaps being TRBD1 or TRBD2 (5 bases each). Germline assignment: CDR1 LGHNA and CDR2 YNFKEQ. This CDR3 is built from 14 residues. The V end was cut by 3 bases, the J end by 6 bases, with 12 bases between. The CDR3 here is CASSQRGVGNEQFF. The DNA of the CDR3 is TGTGCCAGCAGCCAGAGGGGAGTAGGCAATGAGCAGTTCTTC.

This clonotype showed up many times. In nucleotides, the CDR3 is TGCAGCGTGCAACGAACGGAGACCCAGTACTTC. Residues: CSVQRTETQYF. This chain links TRBV29-1 with TRBJ2-5; no clear D. Per the germline V gene, CDR1 is SQVTM and CDR2 is ANQGSEA. V lost 6 bases to trimming and J lost 5 bases, with 10 bases between them. The CDR3 runs to 11 residues.

This clonotype was counted at least ten times. The chain combines TRBV29-1 with TRBJ1-5; unclear D gene. This CDR3 contains 13 residues. Germline CDR1 and CDR2: SQVTM and ANQGSEA. V was cut by 4 bases and J by 0 bases, with 7 bases left in between. CDR3 nucleotides: TGCAGCGTTGTGGTGGATAGCAATCAGCCCCAGCATTTT. Protein: CSVVVDSNQPQHF. Full variable domain (outside the CDR3, taken from reference TRBV29-1 and TRBJ1-5): SAVISQKPSRDICQRGTSLTIQCQVDSQVTMMFWYRQQPGQSLTLIATANQGSEATYESGFVIDKFPISRPNLTFSTLTVSNMSPEDSSIYLCSVVVDSNQPQHFGDGTRLSIL.

This clonotype has ten or more counts. The V call is TRBV7-9, the J call TRBJ2-7; tentatively, D is TRBD1 (6 bases). This CDR3 comprises 12 residues. The germline V gene encodes CDR1 SEHNR and CDR2 FQNEAQ (reference sequence). V lost 6 bases and J lost 5, with 11 bases in between. The DNA of the CDR3 is TGTGCCAGCAGAGATTACAGGGACGAGCAGTACTTC. Translated, it gives CASRDYRDEQYF.

This clonotype occurred many times. This chain uses TRBV5-1 with TRBJ2-2; the D gene is possibly TRBD1 (5 bases). Deletions cut 4 bases from V and 4 bases from J, with 17 bases between. This CDR3 contains 16 residues. Germline loops: CDR1 SGHRS, CDR2 YFSETQ. CDR3 sequence: CASSQNSGMATGELFF. The DNA of the CDR3 is TGCGCCAGCAGCCAAAACTCAGGGATGGCCACCGGGGAGCTGTTTTTT.

The rearrangement links TRBV20-1 to TRBJ1-1; no firm D call. The CDR3 is made up of 12 amino acids. With 3 bases removed from V and 1 base from J, the gap between germline ends came to 6 bases. Per the germline V gene, CDR1 is DFQATT and CDR2 is SNEGSKA (reference sequence). CDR3 DNA sequence: TGCAGTGCTAGGTCGGGGAACACTGAAGCTTTCTTT. This codes for CSARSGNTEAFF.

This clonotype was seen many times. This sequence joins TRBV10-2 and TRBJ2-7; TRBD2 is a possible D gene (5 bases). Trimming took off 7 bases at V and 2 bases at J, with 18 bases between the two ends. The CDR3 runs 15 residues. In germline, CDR1 is WSHSY, CDR2 SAAADI. This CDR3 reads CASKKEDTRPYEQYF. The CDR3 DNA sequence: TGCGCCAGCAAAAAGGAGGATACCAGACCCTACGAGCAGTACTTC.

This clonotype was counted only a few times. J is TRBJ2-7 and V is TRBV5-1; D perhaps matches TRBD1 (6 bases). Germline values: CDR1 SGHRS, CDR2 YFSETQ. V lost 0 bases, J lost 5 bases, and 15 bases lay in between. This CDR3 is built from 15 residues. The CDR3 spells CASSLGQGFVHEQYF. CDR3 nucleotide sequence: TGCGCCAGCAGCTTGGGGCAGGGGTTTGTCCACGAGCAGTACTTC.

The chain combines TRBV12-3 or TRBV12-4 with TRBJ2-7; D uncertain. V lost 5 bases and J lost 6, with 11 bases in between. This CDR3 region has 12 residues. CDR3 in DNA: TGTGCCAGCAGTCACCGACGGTTCGAGCAGTACTTC. Protein sequence: CASSHRRFEQYF.

Only a few counts were recorded for this clonotype. The chain has TRBV10-3 and TRBJ2-3; D call uncertain. Deletions cut 3 bases from V and 2 bases from J, with 9 bases between. This CDR3 is built from 14 residues. CDR1 and CDR2 (germline): ENHRY, SYGVKD. The CDR3 protein is CAISELGPTDTQYF. The CDR3 coding sequence is TGTGCCATCAGTGAATTAGGTCCCACAGATACGCAGTATTTT.

The sample holds many counts of this clonotype. This rearrangement joins TRBV6-1 to TRBJ1-1, with D possibly matching TRBD1 (5 bases). The CDR3 is 12 amino acids. CDR1 MNHNS and CDR2 SASEGT come from the germline V gene. Trimming cost V 5 bases and J 3 bases, with 7 bases left between them. Written as DNA, the CDR3 is TGTGCCAGCAGTCGGGGGGACACTGAAGCTTTCTTT. Its protein is CASSRGDTEAFF.

The chain links TRBV29-1 to TRBJ2-5, with a tentative D call TRBD2 (6 bases). The CDR3 loop spans 13 amino acids. The germline CDR1 and CDR2 sequences are SQVTM and ANQGSEA. Trimming pared 4 bases from V and 0 bases from J, leaving 9 bases between. The CDR3 sequence: CSVAGGYQETQYF. The CDR3 DNA reads as TGCAGCGTTGCCGGGGGTTACCAAGAGACCCAGTACTTC.

The chain uses TRBV30 and TRBJ2-3, with TRBD1 as a possible D gene (5 bases). V lost 2 bases to trimming and J lost 2 bases, with 11 bases between them. The CDR3 has 14 amino acids. CDR1 is GTSNPN, CDR2 SVGIG, per germline (reference sequence). The CDR3 spells CAWSRQGFTDTQYF. CDR3 DNA sequence: TGTGCCTGGAGTAGGCAGGGCTTCACAGATACGCAGTATTTT.

This clonotype was found many times. The rearrangement links TRBV4-2 to TRBJ2-3; D not resolved. The CDR3 sequence is 13 residues long. Germline CDR1 reads LGHNA; CDR2 reads YNFKEQ. Trimming stripped 0 bases from V and 6 bases from J, with 7 bases between. For the CDR3, the DNA is TGTGCCAGCAGCCAAGATCAAGGGGATACGCAGTATTTT. Protein: CASSQDQGDTQYF.

The chain employs TRBV29-1 and TRBJ2-7, with D possibly matching TRBD1 (6 bases). Germline V gives CDR1 SQVTM, CDR2 ANQGSEA. CDR3 size: 11 residues. The chain's CDR3 is CISRQVYEQYF. For the CDR3, the DNA is TGCATCTCTAGACAGGTCTACGAGCAGTACTTC.